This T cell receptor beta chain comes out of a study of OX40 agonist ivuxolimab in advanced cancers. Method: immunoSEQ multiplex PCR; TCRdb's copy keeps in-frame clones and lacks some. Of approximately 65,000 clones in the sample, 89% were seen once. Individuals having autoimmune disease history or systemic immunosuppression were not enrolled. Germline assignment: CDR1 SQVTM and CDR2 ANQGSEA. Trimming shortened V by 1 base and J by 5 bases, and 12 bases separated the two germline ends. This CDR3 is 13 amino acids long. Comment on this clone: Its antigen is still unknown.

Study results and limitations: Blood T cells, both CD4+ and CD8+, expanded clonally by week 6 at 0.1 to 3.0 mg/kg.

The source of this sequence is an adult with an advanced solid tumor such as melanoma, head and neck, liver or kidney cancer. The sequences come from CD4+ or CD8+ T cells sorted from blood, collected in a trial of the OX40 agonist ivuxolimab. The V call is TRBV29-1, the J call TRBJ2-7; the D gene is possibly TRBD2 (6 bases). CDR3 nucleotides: TGCAGCGTTGAAGTACTCGGGAGCAACGAGCAGTACTTC. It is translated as CSVEVLGSNEQYF.